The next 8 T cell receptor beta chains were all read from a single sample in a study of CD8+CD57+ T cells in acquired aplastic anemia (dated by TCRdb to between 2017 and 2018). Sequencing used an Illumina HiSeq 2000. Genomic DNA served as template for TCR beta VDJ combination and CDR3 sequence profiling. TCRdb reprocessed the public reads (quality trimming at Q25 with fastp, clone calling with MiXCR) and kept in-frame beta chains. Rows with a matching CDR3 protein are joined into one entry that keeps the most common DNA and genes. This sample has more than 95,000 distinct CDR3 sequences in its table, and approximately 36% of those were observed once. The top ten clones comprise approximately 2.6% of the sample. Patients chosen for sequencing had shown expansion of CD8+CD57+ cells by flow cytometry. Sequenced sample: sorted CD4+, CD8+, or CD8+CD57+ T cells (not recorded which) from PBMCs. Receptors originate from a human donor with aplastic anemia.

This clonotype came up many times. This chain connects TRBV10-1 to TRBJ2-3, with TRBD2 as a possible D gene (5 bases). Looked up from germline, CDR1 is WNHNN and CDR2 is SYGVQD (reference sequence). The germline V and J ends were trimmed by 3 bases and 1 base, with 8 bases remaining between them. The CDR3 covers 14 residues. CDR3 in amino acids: CASSDSRGTDTQYF. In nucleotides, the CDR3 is TGCGCCAGCAGTGACTCGCGGGGCACAGATACGCAGTATTTT.

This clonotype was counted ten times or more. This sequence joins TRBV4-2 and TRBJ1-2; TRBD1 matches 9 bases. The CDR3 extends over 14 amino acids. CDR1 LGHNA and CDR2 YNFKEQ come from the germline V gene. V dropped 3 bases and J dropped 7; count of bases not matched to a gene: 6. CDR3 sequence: CASSHVTGGRGYTF. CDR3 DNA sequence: TGTGCCAGCAGCCATGTAACAGGGGGCCGTGGCTACACCTTC.

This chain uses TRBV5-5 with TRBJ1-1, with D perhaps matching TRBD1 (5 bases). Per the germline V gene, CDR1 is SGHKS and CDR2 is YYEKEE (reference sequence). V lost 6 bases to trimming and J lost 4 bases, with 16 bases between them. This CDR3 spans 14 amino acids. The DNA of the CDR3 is TGTGCCAGCATGGGGGGTAGGGGAGGCACTGAAGCTTTCTTT. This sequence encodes CASMGGRGGTEAFF.

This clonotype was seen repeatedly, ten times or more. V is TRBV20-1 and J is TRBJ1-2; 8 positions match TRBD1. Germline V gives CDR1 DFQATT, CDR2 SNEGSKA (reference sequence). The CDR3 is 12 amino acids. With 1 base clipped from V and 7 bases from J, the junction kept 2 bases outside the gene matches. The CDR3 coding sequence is TGCAGTGCTAGAGGACAGGGGCCTGGCTACACCTTC. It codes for CSARGQGPGYTF.

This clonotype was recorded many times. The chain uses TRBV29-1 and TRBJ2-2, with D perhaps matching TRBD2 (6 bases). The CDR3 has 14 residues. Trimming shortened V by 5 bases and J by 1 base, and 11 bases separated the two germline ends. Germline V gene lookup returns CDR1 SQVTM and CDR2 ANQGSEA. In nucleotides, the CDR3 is TGCAGCGTTATGGTCGGGGGGAACACCGGGGAGCTGTTTTTT. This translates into CSVMVGGNTGELFF.

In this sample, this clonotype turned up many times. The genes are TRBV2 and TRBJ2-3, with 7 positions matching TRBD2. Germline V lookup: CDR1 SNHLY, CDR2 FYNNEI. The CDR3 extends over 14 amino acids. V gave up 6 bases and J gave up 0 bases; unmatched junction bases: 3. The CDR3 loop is CASSPLASTDTQYF. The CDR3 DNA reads TGTGCCAGCAGCCCACTAGCGAGCACAGATACGCAGTATTTT. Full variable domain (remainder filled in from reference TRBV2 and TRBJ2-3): EPEVTQTPSHQVTQMGQEVILRCVPISNHLYFYWYRQILGQKVEFLVSFYNNEISEKSEIFDDQFSVERPDGSNFTLKIRSTKLEDSAMYFCASSPLASTDTQYFGPGTRLTVL.

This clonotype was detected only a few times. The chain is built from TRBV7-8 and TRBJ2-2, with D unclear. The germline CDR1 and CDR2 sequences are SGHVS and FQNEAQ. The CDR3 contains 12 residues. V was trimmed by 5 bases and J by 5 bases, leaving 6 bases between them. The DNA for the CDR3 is TGTGCCAGCAGCCCCCGAACCGGGGAGCTGTTTTTT. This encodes CASSPRTGELFF.

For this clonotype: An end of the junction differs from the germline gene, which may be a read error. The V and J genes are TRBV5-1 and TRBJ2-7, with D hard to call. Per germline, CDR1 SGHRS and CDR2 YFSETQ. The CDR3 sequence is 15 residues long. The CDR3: CASGLATGISYEQYF. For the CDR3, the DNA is TGCGCCAGCGGCTTGGCCACCGGAATATCCTACGAGCAGTACTTC.